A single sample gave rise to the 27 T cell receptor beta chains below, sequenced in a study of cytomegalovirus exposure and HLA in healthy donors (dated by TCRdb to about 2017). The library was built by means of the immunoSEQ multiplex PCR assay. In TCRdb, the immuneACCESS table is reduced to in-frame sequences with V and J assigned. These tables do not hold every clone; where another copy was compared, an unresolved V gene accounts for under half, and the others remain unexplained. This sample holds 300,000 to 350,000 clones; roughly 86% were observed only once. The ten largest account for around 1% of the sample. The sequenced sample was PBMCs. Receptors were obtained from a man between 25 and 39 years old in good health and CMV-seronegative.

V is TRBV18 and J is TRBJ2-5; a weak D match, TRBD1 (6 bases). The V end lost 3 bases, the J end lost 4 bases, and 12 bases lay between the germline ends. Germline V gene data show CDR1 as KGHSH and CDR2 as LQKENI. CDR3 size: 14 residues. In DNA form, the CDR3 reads TGTGCCAGCTCACCGAGGGGGATGGGAGAGACCCAGTACTTC. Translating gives CASSPRGMGETQYF.

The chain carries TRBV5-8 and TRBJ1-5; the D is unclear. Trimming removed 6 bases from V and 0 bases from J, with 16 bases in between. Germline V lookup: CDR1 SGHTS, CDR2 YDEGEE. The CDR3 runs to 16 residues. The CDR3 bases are TGTGCCAGCACCCACCCCAACAAGTATAGCAATCAGCCCCAGCATTTT. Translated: CASTHPNKYSNQPQHF.

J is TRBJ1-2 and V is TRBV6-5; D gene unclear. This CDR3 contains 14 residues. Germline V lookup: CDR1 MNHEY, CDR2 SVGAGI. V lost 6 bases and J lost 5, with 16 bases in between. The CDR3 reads CASSLTETSYGYTF. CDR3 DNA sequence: TGTGCCAGCAGCCTTACAGAAACTTCTTATGGCTACACCTTC.

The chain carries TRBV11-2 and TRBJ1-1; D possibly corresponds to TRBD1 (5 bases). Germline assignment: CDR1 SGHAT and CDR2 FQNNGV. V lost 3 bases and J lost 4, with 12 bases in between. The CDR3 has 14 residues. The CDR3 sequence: CASSFRGAPTEAFF. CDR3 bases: TGTGCCAGCAGCTTCCGCGGGGCACCCACTGAAGCTTTCTTT.

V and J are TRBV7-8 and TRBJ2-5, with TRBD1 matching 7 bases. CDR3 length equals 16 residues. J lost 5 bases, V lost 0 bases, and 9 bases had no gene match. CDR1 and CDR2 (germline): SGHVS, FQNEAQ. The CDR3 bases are TGTGCCAGCAGCTTAGCCGGGACAGTCCAGAGCGAGACCCAGTACTTC. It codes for CASSLAGTVQSETQYF.

This chain's CDR3 is CASSPGTGFVVNSPLHF. DNA for the CDR3: TGTGCCAGCAGCCCCGGGACAGGTTTCGTTGTTAATTCACCCCTCCACTTT. The J gene is TRBJ1-6, the V gene TRBV11-2, with 8 bases identical to TRBD1. With 5 bases clipped from V and 6 bases from J, the junction kept 12 bases outside the gene matches. The CDR3 is 17 amino acids. The germline V gene encodes CDR1 SGHAT and CDR2 FQNNGV. Looking up the rest from reference TRBV11-2 and TRBJ1-6 gives the full variable domain: EAGVAQSPRYKIIEKRQSVAFWCNPISGHATLYWYQQILGQGPKLLIQFQNNGVVDDSQLPKDRFSAERLKGVDSTLKIQPAKLEDSAVYLCASSPGTGFVVNSPLHFGNGTRLTVT.

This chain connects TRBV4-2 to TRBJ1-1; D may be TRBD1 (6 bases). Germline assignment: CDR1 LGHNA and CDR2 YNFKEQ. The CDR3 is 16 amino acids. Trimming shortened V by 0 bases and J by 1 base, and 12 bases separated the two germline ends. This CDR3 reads CASSQDLNRANTEAFF. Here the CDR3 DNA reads TGTGCCAGCAGCCAAGATTTGAACAGGGCGAACACTGAAGCTTTCTTT.

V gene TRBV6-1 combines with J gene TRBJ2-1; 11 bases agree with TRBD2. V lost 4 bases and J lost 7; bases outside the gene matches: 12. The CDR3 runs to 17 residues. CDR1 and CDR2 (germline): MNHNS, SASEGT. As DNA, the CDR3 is TGTGCCAGCAGTGCGACGACTAGCGGGGTCCTCGGGAATGAGCAGTTCTTC. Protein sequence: CASSATTSGVLGNEQFF.

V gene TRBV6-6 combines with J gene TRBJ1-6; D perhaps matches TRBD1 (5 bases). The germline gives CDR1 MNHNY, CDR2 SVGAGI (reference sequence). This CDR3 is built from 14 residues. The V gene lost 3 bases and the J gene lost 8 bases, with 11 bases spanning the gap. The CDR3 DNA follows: TGTGCCAGCAGTTATAAGGGGAGGGATTCACCCCTCCACTTT. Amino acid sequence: CASSYKGRDSPLHF.

This CDR3 reads CASSVGQTPYEQYF. CDR3 nucleotide sequence: TGTGCCAGCAGTGTCGGACAGACACCCTACGAGCAGTACTTC. V usage is TRBV6-1 and J usage is TRBJ2-7; possibly TRBD1 for D (6 bases). Trimming left V 4 bases short and J 2 bases short, with 12 bases between. This CDR3 has 14 amino acids. Germline V gene lookup returns CDR1 MNHNS and CDR2 SASEGT.

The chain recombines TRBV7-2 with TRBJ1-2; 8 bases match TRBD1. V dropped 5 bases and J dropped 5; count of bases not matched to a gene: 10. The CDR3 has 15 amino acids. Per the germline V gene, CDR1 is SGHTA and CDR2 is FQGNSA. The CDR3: CASSPMPGGWYGYTF. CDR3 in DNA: TGTGCCAGCAGCCCAATGCCAGGGGGCTGGTATGGCTACACCTTC.

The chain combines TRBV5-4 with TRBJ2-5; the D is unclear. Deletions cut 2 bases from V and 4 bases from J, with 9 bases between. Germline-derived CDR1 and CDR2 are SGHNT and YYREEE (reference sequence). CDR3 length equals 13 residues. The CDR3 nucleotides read TGTGCCAGCAGCTTTGGTGCAGTAGAGACCCAGTACTTC. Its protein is CASSFGAVETQYF.

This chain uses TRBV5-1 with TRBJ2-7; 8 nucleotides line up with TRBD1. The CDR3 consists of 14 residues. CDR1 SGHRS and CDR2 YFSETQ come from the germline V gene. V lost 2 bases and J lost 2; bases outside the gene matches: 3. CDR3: CASSFRTGTYEQYF. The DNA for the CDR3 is TGCGCCAGCAGCTTTCGGACAGGGACCTACGAGCAGTACTTC.

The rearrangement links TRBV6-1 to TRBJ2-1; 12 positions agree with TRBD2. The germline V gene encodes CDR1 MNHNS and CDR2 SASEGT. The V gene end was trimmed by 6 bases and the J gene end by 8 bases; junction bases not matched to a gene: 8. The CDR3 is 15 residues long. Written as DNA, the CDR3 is TGTGCCAGCAGGGCGACTAGCGGGGGTGGACATGAGCAGTTCTTC. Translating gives CASRATSGGGHEQFF.

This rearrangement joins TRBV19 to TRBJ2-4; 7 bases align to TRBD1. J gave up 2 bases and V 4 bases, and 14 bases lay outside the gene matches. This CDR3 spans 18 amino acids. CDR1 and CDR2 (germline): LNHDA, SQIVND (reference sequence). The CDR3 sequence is CASSNPRSGTVTKNIQYF. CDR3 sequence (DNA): TGTGCCAGTAGTAACCCACGATCCGGGACAGTTACCAAAAACATTCAGTACTTC.

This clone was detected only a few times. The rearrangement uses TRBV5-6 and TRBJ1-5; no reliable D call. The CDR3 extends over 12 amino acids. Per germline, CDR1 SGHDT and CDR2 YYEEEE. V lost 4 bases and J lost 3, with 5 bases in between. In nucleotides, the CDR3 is TGTGCCAGCAGCGAGGCCAATCAGCCCCAGCATTTT. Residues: CASSEANQPQHF.

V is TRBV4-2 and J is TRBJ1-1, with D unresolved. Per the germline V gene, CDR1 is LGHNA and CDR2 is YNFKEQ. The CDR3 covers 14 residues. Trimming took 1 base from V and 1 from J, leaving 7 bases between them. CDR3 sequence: CASSQGLENTEAFF. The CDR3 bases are TGTGCCAGCAGCCAAGGACTCGAGAACACTGAAGCTTTCTTT.

CDR3 coding DNA: TGTGCCAGCGTACCGACAGGGTTTTATTCACCCCTCCACTTT. This translates into CASVPTGFYSPLHF. J is TRBJ1-6 and V is TRBV2; 7 positions agree with TRBD1. Germline-derived CDR1 and CDR2 are SNHLY and FYNNEI. The V and J ends lost 8 bases and 8 bases, in that order; junction bases with no gene match: 9. The CDR3 has 14 residues.

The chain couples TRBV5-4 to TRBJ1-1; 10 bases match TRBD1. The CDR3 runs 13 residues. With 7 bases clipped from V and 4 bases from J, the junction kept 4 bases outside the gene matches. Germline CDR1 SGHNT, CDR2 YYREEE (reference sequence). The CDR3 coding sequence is TGTGCCAGCCGGACAGGGGGTGGCACTGAAGCTTTCTTT. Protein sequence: CASRTGGGTEAFF.

For the CDR3, the DNA is TGTGCCAGCAGCTTAGTTGGGCTTGTCTCCTACGAGCAGTACTTC. Encoded protein: CASSLVGLVSYEQYF. V is TRBV7-9 and J is TRBJ2-7; D is unclear. There are 15 residues in the CDR3. V lost 1 base, J lost 0 bases, and 10 bases lay in between. Germline CDR1 is SEHNR and CDR2 is FQNEAQ (reference sequence). Drawing the rest from reference TRBV7-9 and TRBJ2-7, the complete variable domain is DTGVSQNPRHKITKRGQNVTFRCDPISEHNRLYWYRQTLGQGPEFLTYFQNEAQLEKSRLLSDRFSAERPKGSFSTLEIQRTEQGDSAMYLCASSLVGLVSYEQYFGPGTRLTVT.

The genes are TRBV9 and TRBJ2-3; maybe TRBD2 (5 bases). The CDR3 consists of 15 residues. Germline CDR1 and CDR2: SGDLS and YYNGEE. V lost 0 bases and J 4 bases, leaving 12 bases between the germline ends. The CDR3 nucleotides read TGTGCCAGCAGCGTAGACGGGGAAGTTTCAGATACGCAGTATTTT. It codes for CASSVDGEVSDTQYF.

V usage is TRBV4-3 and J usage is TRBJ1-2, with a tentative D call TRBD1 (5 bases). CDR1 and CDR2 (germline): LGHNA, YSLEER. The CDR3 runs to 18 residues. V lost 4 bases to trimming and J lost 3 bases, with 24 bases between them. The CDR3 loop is CASSPRGAGPIVDYGYTF. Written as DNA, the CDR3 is TGCGCCAGCAGCCCCCGCGGAGCGGGACCGATAGTGGACTATGGCTACACCTTC.

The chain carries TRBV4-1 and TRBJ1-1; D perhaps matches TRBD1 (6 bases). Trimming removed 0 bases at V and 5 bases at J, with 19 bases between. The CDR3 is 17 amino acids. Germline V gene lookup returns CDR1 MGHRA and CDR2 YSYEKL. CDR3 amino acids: CASSQEVENRVITEAFF. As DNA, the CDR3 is TGCGCCAGCAGCCAAGAAGTTGAGAACAGGGTTATAACTGAAGCTTTCTTT.

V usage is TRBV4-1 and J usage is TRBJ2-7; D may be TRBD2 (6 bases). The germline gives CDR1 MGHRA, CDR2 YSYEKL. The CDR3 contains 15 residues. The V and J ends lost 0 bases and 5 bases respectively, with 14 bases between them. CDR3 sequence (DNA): TGCGCCAGCAGCCAAGAGTCCAGGGACTTCGACGAGCAGTACTTC. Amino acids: CASSQESRDFDEQYF.

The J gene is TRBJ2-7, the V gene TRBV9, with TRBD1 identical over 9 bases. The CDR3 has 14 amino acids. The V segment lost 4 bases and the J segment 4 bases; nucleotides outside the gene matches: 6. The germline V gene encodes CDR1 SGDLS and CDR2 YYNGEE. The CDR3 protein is CASSPGTGRYEQYF. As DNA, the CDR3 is TGTGCCAGCAGCCCGGGGACAGGGAGGTACGAGCAGTACTTC. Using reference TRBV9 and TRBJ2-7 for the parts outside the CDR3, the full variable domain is DSGVTQTPKHLITATGQRVTLRCSPRSGDLSVYWYQQSLDQGLQFLIQYYNGEERAKGNILERFSAQQFPDLHSELNLSSLELGDSALYFCASSPGTGRYEQYFGPGTRLTVT.

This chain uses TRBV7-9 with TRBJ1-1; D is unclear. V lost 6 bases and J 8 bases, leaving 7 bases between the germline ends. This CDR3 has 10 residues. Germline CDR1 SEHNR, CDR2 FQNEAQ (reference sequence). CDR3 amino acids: CASRAAEAFF. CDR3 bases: TGTGCCAGCAGGGCAGCGGAAGCTTTCTTT.

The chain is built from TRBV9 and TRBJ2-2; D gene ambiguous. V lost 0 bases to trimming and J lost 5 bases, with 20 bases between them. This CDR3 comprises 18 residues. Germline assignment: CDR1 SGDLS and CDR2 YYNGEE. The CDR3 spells CASSVEGSEAIWTGELFF. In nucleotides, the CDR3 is TGTGCCAGCAGCGTAGAAGGAAGTGAGGCGATATGGACCGGGGAGCTGTTTTTT.